The clone carrying this T cell receptor (beta chain) has only a few counts. What it recognizes is unknown. The data were taken from a study of blood T cells in healthy people across ages. Regarding the study as a whole: The study lacked donor CMV status, which possibly confounded expanded clonotype changes.

Each donor supplied around 9.9 milliliters of peripheral blood. Extractions gave at least 5 micrograms of total RNA per sample. Per the germline V gene, CDR1 is MNHEY and CDR2 is SMNVEV (reference sequence). The CDR3 contains 17 residues. The V gene lost 4 bases and the J gene lost 2 bases, with 18 bases spanning the gap. PCR was performed a second time for about 7 to 12 cycles using a sample-barcoded 5' primer and a J-beta primer mix. No fewer than 3 million CDR3-containing paired-end reads came from each sample. TCRdb re-derived calls from the 5' RACE reads in MiXCR, one entry per CDR3 protein. Among more than 700,000 distinct CDR3 sequences, about half were seen once, and the ten largest hold over 15%.

The sequenced material came from blood. This clonotype was sampled from a man aged 80 or over in good health. The chain combines TRBV27 with TRBJ1-5; D gene ambiguous. The CDR3 reads CASSSDRTAGGNQPQHF. The CDR3 DNA follows: TGTGCCAGCAGTTCCGATAGGACGGCGGGAGGCAATCAGCCCCAGCATTTT.